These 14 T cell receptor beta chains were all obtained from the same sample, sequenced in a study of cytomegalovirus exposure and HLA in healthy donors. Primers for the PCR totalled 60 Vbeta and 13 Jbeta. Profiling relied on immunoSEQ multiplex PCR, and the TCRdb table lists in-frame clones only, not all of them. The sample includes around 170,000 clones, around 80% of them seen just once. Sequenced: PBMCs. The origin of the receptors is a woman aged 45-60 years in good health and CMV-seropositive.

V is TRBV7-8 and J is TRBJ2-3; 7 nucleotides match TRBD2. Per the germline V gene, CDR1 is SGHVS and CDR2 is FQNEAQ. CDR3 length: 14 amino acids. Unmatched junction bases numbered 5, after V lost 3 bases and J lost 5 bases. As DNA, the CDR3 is TGTGCCAGCAGCTTCTCTGGGAGGGGAGATACGCAGTATTTT. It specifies CASSFSGRGDTQYF.

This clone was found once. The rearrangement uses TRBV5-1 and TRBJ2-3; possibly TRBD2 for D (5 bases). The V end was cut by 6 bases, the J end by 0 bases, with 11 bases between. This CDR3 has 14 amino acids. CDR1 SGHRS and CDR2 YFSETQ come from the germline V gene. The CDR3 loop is CASTRRGSTDTQYF. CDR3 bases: TGCGCCAGCACCCGCCGGGGTAGCACAGATACGCAGTATTTT. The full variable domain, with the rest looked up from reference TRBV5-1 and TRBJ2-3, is KAGVTQTPRYLIKTRGQQVTLSCSPISGHRSVSWYQQTPGQGLQFLFEYFSETQRNKGNFPGRFSGRQFSNSRSEMNVSTLELGDSALYLCASTRRGSTDTQYFGPGTRLTVL.

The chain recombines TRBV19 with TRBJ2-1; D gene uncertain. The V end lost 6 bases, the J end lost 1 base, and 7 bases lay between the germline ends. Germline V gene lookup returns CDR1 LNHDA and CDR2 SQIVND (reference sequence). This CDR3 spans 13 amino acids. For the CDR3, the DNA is TGTGCCAGTAGCGGAGCATCCTACAATGAGCAGTTCTTC. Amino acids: CASSGASYNEQFF.

The CDR3 DNA reads TGTGCCAGCAGCTCGGGTAGGGAAATGGGGCTCGAGCAGTACTTC. Its translation: CASSSGREMGLEQYF. The chain combines TRBV5-4 with TRBJ2-7; D is perhaps TRBD1 (5 bases). Germline CDR1 reads SGHNT; CDR2 reads YYREEE (reference sequence). CDR3 size: 15 residues. V dropped 3 bases and J dropped 6 bases, with 19 bases sitting between them.

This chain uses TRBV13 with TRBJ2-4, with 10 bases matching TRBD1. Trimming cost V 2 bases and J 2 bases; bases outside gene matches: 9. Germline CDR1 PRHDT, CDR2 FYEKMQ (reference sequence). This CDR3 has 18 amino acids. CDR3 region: CASSLTVGTGDPKNIQYF. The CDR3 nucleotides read TGTGCCAGCAGCTTAACCGTTGGGACAGGGGATCCCAAAAACATTCAGTACTTC.

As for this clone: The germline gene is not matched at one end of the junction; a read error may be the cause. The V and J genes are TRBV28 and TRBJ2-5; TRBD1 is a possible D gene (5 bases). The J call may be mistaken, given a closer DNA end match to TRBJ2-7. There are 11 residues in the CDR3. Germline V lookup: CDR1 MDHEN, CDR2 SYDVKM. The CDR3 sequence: CASRVGYEQYF. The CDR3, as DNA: TGTGCTAGCAGGGTCGGTTACGAGCAGTACTTC.

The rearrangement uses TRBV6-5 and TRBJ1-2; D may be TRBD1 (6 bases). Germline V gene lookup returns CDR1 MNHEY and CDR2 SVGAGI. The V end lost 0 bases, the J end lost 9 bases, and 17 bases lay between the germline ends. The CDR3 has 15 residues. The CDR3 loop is CASSYSWGQGMSYTF. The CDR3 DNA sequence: TGTGCCAGCAGTTACTCGTGGGGGCAGGGGATGAGCTACACCTTC.

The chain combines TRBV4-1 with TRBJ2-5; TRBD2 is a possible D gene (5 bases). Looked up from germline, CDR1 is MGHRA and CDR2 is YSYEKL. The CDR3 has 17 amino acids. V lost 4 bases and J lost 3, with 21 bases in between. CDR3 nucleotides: TGCGCCAGCAGCCCCAGAGGGAAGGCTGGGGATGAAGAGACCCAGTACTTC. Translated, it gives CASSPRGKAGDEETQYF.

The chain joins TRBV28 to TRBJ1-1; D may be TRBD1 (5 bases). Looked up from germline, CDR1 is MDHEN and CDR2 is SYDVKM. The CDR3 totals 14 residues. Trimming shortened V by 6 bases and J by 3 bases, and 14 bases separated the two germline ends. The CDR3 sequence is CASSPAGVHTEAFF. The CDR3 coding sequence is TGTGCCAGCAGCCCCGCGGGGGTTCACACTGAAGCTTTCTTT.

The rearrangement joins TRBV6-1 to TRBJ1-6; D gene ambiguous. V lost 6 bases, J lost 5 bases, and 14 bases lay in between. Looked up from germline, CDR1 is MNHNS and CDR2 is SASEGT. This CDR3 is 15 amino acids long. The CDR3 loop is CASSPVSGDNSPLHF. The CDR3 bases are TGTGCCAGCAGCCCCGTTTCAGGCGATAATTCACCCCTCCACTTT.

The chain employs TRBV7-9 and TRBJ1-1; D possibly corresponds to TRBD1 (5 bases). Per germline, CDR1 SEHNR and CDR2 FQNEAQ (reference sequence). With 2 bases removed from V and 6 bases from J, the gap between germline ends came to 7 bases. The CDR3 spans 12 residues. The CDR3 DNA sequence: TGTGCCAGCAGCTTAATAGGGGCTGAAGCTTTCTTT. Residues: CASSLIGAEAFF.

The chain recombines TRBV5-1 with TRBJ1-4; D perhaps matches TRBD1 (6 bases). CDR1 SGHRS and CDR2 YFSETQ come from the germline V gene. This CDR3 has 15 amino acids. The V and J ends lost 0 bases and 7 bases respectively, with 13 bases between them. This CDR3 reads CASSLAEQGGEKLFF. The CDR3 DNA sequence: TGCGCCAGCAGCTTGGCCGAACAGGGTGGTGAAAAACTGTTTTTT.

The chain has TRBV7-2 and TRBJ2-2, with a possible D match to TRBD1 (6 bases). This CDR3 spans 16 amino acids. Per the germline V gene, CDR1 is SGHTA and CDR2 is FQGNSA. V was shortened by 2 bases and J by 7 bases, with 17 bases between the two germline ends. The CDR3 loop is CASSLNPLAGDGELFF. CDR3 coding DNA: TGTGCCAGCAGCTTAAATCCCCTCGCAGGGGACGGGGAGCTGTTTTTT.

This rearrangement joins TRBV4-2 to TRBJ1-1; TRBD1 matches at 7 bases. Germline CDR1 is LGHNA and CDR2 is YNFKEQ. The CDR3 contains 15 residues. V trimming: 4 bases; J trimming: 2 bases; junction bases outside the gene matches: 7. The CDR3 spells CASSRRGVDNTEAFF. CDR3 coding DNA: TGTGCCAGCAGCCGCAGGGGGGTCGACAACACTGAAGCTTTCTTT.